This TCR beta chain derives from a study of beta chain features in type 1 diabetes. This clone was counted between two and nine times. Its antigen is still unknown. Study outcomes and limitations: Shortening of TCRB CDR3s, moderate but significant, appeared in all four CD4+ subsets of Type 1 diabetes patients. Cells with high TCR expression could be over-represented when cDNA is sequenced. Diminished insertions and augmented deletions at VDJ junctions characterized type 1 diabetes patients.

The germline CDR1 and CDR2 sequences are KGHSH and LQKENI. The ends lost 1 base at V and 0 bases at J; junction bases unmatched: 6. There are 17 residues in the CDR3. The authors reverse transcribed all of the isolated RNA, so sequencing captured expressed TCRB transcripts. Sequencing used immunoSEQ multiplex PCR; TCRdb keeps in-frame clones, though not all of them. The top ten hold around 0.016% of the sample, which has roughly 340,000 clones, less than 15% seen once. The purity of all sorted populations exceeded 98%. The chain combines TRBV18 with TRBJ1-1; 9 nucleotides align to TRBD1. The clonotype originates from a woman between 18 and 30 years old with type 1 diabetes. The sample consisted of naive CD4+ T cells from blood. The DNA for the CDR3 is TGTGCCAGCTCACCACAGGAACAGGGGGCGGTGAACACTGAAGCTTTCTTT. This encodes CASSPQEQGAVNTEAFF.